In its sample, the clone carrying this T cell receptor (beta chain) was seen many times. This sample is part of a study of T cells in Graves' hyperthyroidism and ophthalmopathy. About the study: Once the initial diagnosis was made, peripheral blood was obtained before any treatment.

TCR beta CDR3 regions were amplified from RNA. First-round RT-PCR of the TCR CDR3 relied on the HTBI primer set. TCRdb processed the multiplex PCR reads anew with MiXCR; each CDR3 protein has one entry. The data show some 620,000 distinct CDR3 sequences, around 15% seen once. CDR1 MDHEN and CDR2 SYDVKM come from the germline V gene. The CDR3 spans 13 residues. V gave up 5 bases and J gave up 5 bases, with 13 bases separating them. Patients having uncontrolled infection, another autoimmune disease, pregnancy or lactation were not included. The chain couples TRBV28 to TRBJ2-7, with a possible D match to TRBD2 (5 bases). Sample: blood. The origin of this receptor is a woman aged 25 to 39 with Graves' hyperthyroidism. CDR3 coding DNA: TGTGCCAGCAGTCCTCGAGGGAGCGACGAGCAGTACTTC. It is translated as CASSPRGSDEQYF.